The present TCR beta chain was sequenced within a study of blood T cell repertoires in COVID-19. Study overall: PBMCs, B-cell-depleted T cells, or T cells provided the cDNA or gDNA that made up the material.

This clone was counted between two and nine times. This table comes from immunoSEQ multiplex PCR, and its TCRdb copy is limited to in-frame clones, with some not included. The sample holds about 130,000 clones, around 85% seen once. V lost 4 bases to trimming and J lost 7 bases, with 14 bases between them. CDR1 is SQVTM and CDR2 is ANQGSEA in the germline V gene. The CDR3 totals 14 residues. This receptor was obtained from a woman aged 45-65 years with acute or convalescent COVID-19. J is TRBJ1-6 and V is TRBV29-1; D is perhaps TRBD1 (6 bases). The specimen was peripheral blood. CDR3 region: CSVAHPGENSPLHF. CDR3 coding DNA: TGCAGCGTTGCCCACCCAGGGGAGAATTCACCCCTCCACTTT.